The rows below give T cell receptor beta chains drawn from one sample of a study of T cells expressing NK-cell markers. No DNA is given; TCRdb re-called the 5' RACE reads and lists each CDR3 protein once. The sample table sets out hundreds of thousands of distinct CDR3 sequences. The sequenced sample was blood T cells: a sorted CD56 or NKG2C T cell subset, CD4+ or CD8+ T cells, or bulk PBMC T cells (not recorded which). These TCRs come from a man aged 18-75 years in good health. Both conserved end residues are part of each CDR3.

J gene	V gene	CDR3 protein
TRBJ1-1	TRBV7-8	CASSPALTANTEAFF
TRBJ2-7	TRBV15	CATSRAPGNRVKVREQYF
TRBJ1-4	TRBV7-8	CASSLGLSNEKLFF
TRBJ1-1	TRBV20-1	CSAEGPGQAFF
TRBJ2-7	TRBV19	CASSIRGDEQYF
TRBJ2-3	TRBV20-1	CSASSGGVRGDTQYF
TRBJ1-5	TRBV7-3	CASSLRVGLKPNQPQHF
TRBJ1-2	TRBV15	CATSWNYGYTF
TRBJ1-2	TRBV28	CASSFLGANYGYTF
TRBJ2-5	TRBV5-1	CASSPIRTSGDKETQYF
TRBJ2-3	TRBV15	CATSSVGGPSTDTQYF
TRBJ2-5	TRBV10-3	CAIARGQGIQETQYF
TRBJ2-7	TRBV20-1	CSAQTGSSYEQYF
TRBJ2-1	TRBV3-1	CASSPHGFGEQFF
TRBJ2-5	TRBV5-1	CASSSVGGSGETQYF
TRBJ1-2	TRBV5-1	CASSRDRGGYTF
TRBJ1-2	TRBV9	CASSVKGANYGYTF
TRBJ2-1	TRBV25-1	CASSERSGGGYNEQFF
TRBJ2-1	TRBV5-1	CASHPRGSRPNEQFF
TRBJ2-1	TRBV5-1	CASSLVVSGEQFF
TRBJ2-4	TRBV6-1	CASSAGGRENIQYF
TRBJ2-7	TRBV2	CASSGRLAGVNEQYF
TRBJ2-7	TRBV28	CASSLRILRRSSSYEQYF
TRBJ1-1	TRBV7-3	CASSSTGGRTEAFF
TRBJ2-7	TRBV2	CASRRGGSTGGEQYF
TRBJ2-3	TRBV18	CASSPDLGQGPYF
TRBJ2-3	TRBV28	CASGPLAGLPGTDTQYF